This T cell receptor (beta chain) is from a study of blood T cell repertoires in COVID-19. Study summary: Specimens from acute and convalescent COVID-19 originated in the United States, Italy and Spain.

Study processing details: Estimation of nucleated cell counts was performed using reference gene primer amplification. TCRdb keeps only in-frame clones here, not all; method: immunoSEQ multiplex PCR. V, J and clone size are those of that table, while D and trimming were read from the DNA. The sample records around 120,000 clones, 69% being singletons. The CDR3 runs to 15 residues. V shed 8 bases, J shed 0 bases, and the junction held 7 bases outside the gene matches. Germline-derived CDR1 and CDR2 are SGHTA and FQGNSA. This clone came up a few times. The V gene is TRBV7-2, the J gene TRBJ2-7; the match to TRBD2 covers 10 bases. Material: peripheral blood. This receptor was identified in a man aged 80 or over with acute or convalescent COVID-19. DNA for the CDR3: TGTGCCAGCGTAGACACTAGCGGGGTCTCCTACGAGCAGTACTTC. Residues: CASVDTSGVSYEQYF. Variable domain in full (rest from reference TRBV7-2 and TRBJ2-7): GAGVSQSPSNKVTEKGKDVELRCDPISGHTALYWYRQSLGQGLEFLIYFQGNSAPDKSGLPSDRFSAERTGGSVSTLTIQRTQQEDSAVYLCASVDTSGVSYEQYFGPGTRLTVT.